This TCR beta chain appears in the sequencing data of a study of blood T cell repertoires in COVID-19. Whole-study context: The United States, Italy and Spain supplied acute and convalescent COVID-19 samples.

As for this clone: This sample includes further DNA sequences coding for the same CDR3.

CDR1 and CDR2 (germline): KGHSH, LQKENI. The V gene lost 0 bases and the J gene lost 5 bases, with 4 bases spanning the gap. The CDR3 has 12 residues. TCRdb's table, derived via immunoSEQ multiplex PCR, lists solely in-frame clones and lacks some. The data contain approximately 280,000 clones, approximately 86% of them seen just once; the ten biggest clones take up roughly 9%. The clonotype originates from a man younger than 35 with active or convalescent COVID-19. The rearrangement joins TRBV18 to TRBJ2-5, with D unresolved. Sequencing was done on a sample of peripheral blood. For the CDR3, the DNA is TGTGCCAGCTCACCACCCGGGGAGACCCAGTACTTC. It encodes CASSPPGETQYF.